The entry below describes one T cell receptor (beta chain). Antigen: not known. CDR1 is DFQATT, CDR2 SNEGSKA, per germline (reference sequence). V was pared by 3 bases and J by 0 bases, with 18 bases between. The CDR3 is 17 residues long. This record comes from a study of brain T cells in children with intractable seizures. Sequencing was limited to surgery cases with top T cell transcript signatures in brain tissue. Before surgery, patients took at least one anti-epileptic drug. Study-level findings and limits: Only CDR3 sequence similarity suggested viral specificity, without known HCMV serostatus. Pre-surgery blood may have been undersampled, hiding some clones.

Libraries were prepared by immunoSEQ multiplex PCR; TCRdb keeps only in-frame clonotypes and omits some of them. The sample lists 110,000 or so clones; 85% to 95% were seen once. The sequences come from peripheral blood, collected at surgery. The gene calls are TRBV20-1 and TRBJ1-3, with D perhaps matching TRBD1 (6 bases). This receptor was taken from a boy in the first two years of life with hemimegalencephaly and intractable seizures. The CDR3 loop is CSASDYHRAVSGNTIYF. The CDR3 region has the DNA TGCAGTGCTAGTGATTACCACAGGGCCGTCTCTGGAAACACCATATATTTT.